These T cell receptor beta chains were read from a single sample in a study of human T cells and chemical hapten exposure. TCRdb reprocessed the RACE reads with MiXCR, giving one entry per CDR3 protein. The sample contains 180,000 or so distinct CDR3 sequences, about 14% of which appear only once. The material sequenced was whole blood, taken in connection with sensitization to the hapten diphenylcyclopropenone (DPC). Receptor source: a woman under 40 with alopecia areata. Some clones in this sample may be carry-over from other donors' samples. CDR3s include the opening cysteine and the closing phenylalanine or tryptophan. Fields, in order: J gene, V gene, clone size, D gene, CDR3 DNA, CDR3 protein. D genes are given only for firm matches. Clone size appears in some rows only: once, few, many, or a class for an expanded clone.

j_gene: TRBJ2-7
v_gene: TRBV5-1
abundance: few
d_gene: -
CDR3nt: TGCGCCAGCAGCAAGGTAGGGGCCCGAGACGAGCAGTACTTC
CDR3aa: CASSKVGARDEQYF

j_gene: TRBJ1-3
v_gene: TRBV9
abundance: few
d_gene: -
CDR3nt: TGTGCCAGCAGCCCGGCCACAGGGTTTATCTCTGGAAACACCATATATTTT
CDR3aa: CASSPATGFISGNTIYF

j_gene: TRBJ1-3
v_gene: TRBV28
abundance: -
d_gene: -
CDR3nt: TGTGCCAGCAGTTTCAGATACACCATATATTTT
CDR3aa: CASSFRYTIYF

j_gene: TRBJ1-4
v_gene: TRBV29-1
abundance: -
d_gene: -
CDR3nt: TGCAGCGCTGGGGGAGGGAGTGCAACTAATGAAAAACTGTTTTTT
CDR3aa: CSAGGGSATNEKLFF

j_gene: TRBJ1-6
v_gene: TRBV6-5
abundance: -
d_gene: -
CDR3nt: TGTGCCAGCAGTTACTCGCCCAACAGTGATTACAATTCACCCCTCCACTTT
CDR3aa: CASSYSPNSDYNSPLHF

j_gene: TRBJ1-5
v_gene: TRBV6-1
abundance: many
d_gene: -
CDR3nt: TGTGCCAGCAATAGAGGGGTGGCCCGAAGCAATCAGCCCCAGCATTTT
CDR3aa: CASNRGVARSNQPQHF

j_gene: TRBJ1-5
v_gene: TRBV6-5
abundance: few
d_gene: -
CDR3nt: TGTGCCAGTATGGGGGGAATCGGCAATCAGCCCCAGCATTTT
CDR3aa: CASMGGIGNQPQHF

j_gene: TRBJ2-7
v_gene: TRBV7-2
abundance: many
d_gene: -
CDR3nt: TGTGCCAGCAGCGGTAGAGGGGGGACCTACTACGAGCAGTACTTC
CDR3aa: CASSGRGGTYYEQYF

j_gene: TRBJ2-5
v_gene: TRBV11-2
abundance: -
d_gene: -
CDR3nt: TGTGCCAGCAGCTTGGCTAGCGATAGAGAGACCCAGTACTTC
CDR3aa: CASSLASDRETQYF

j_gene: TRBJ1-1
v_gene: TRBV12-3/TRBV12-4
abundance: few
d_gene: -
CDR3nt: TGTGCCAGCAGGATTAGATCTGCGGCCGTGAACACTGAAGCTTTCTTT
CDR3aa: CASRIRSAAVNTEAFF

j_gene: TRBJ2-7
v_gene: TRBV7-8
abundance: -
d_gene: TRBD1
CDR3nt: TGTGCCAGCAGCTTCCCGGGACAGGGGGGCGAGCAGTACTTC
CDR3aa: CASSFPGQGGEQYF